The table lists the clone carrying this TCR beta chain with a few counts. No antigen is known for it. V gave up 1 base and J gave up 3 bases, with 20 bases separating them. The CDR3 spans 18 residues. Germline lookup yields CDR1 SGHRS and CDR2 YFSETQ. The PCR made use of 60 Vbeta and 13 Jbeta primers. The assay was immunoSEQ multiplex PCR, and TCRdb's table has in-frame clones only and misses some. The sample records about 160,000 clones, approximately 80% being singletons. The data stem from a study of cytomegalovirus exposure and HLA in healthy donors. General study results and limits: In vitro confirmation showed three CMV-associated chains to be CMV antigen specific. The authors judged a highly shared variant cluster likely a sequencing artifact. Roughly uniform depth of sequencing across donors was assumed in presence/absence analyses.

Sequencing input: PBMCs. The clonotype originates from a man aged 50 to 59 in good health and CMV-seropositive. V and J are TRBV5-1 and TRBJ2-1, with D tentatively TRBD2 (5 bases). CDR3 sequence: CASSLIPHRDSFYNEQFF. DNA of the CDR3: TGCGCCAGCAGCTTGATTCCCCACCGGGATTCCTTCTACAATGAGCAGTTCTTC.